A selection of T cell receptor beta chains follows, all from one sample in a study of blood T cell repertoires in COVID-19. The repertoire was sequenced with immunoSEQ multiplex PCR; TCRdb's copy has only in-frame clones and lacks some. The sample has about 43,000 clones; approximately 80% are singletons. Sequencing was performed on peripheral blood. All receptors come from a woman aged 60-75 years with acute or convalescent COVID-19. The conserved cysteine and the conserved F or W are not part of the CDR3 here. Clone size is not always given. Where it is, it says once, few, many or a class for expanded clones.

J: TRBJ2-2; V: TRBV4-3; size: few; CDR3: ASSQEPPGNTGELF
J: TRBJ2-1; V: TRBV5-1; size: .; CDR3: ASSLAGTSGVYEQF
J: TRBJ2-1; V: TRBV2; size: few; CDR3: ASRKGVKYNEQF
J: TRBJ2-3; V: TRBV3-1/TRBV3-2; size: .; CDR3: ASSQELGTDTQY
J: TRBJ2-3; V: TRBV9; size: .; CDR3: ASSVELSAKDTQY
J: TRBJ2-1; V: TRBV11-3; size: .; CDR3: ASSPGLAGAYNEQF
J: TRBJ2-3; V: TRBV2; size: .; CDR3: ASGRGDTDTQY
J: TRBJ1-2; V: TRBV12-3/TRBV12-4; size: .; CDR3: ASRGRAGYT
J: TRBJ2-7; V: TRBV7-9; size: .; CDR3: ASSRLEVSDEQY
J: TRBJ1-6; V: TRBV9; size: .; CDR3: ASSGTDTALH
J: TRBJ2-6; V: TRBV21-1; size: .; CDR3: ASSIGTGSGANVLT
J: TRBJ1-2; V: TRBV7-9; size: .; CDR3: ASSLAHRGYGYT
J: TRBJ2-7; V: TRBV6-1; size: .; CDR3: ASSERSSFYEQY
J: TRBJ1-5; V: TRBV6-5; size: .; CDR3: ASRPGLGQPQH
J: TRBJ2-3; V: TRBV5-8; size: .; CDR3: ASSLGTTSSTDTQY
J: TRBJ2-3; V: TRBV12-3/TRBV12-4; size: .; CDR3: ASTGGTDTQY
J: TRBJ1-6; V: TRBV15; size: .; CDR3: ATSGTVNSPLH
J: TRBJ1-4; V: TRBV18; size: .; CDR3: ASSPTLGQLNEKLF
J: TRBJ2-3; V: TRBV2; size: .; CDR3: ASSDGGPDTQY
J: TRBJ2-1; V: TRBV7-2; size: .; CDR3: ASSLAAGLAGGNEQF
J: TRBJ2-7; V: TRBV5-1; size: .; CDR3: ASSPQGATSSYEQY
J: TRBJ2-7; V: TRBV7-9; size: .; CDR3: ASSPSPSEIYEQY
J: TRBJ2-4; V: TRBV19; size: .; CDR3: ASPPPTQGRRAKNIQY
J: TRBJ2-5; V: TRBV9; size: .; CDR3: ASSVQGGGETQY
J: TRBJ1-3; V: TRBV7-2; size: .; CDR3: ASSLTVNSGNTIY
J: TRBJ2-7; V: TRBV11-1; size: .; CDR3: ASSLSTGGISYEQY
J: TRBJ1-1; V: TRBV7-8; size: .; CDR3: ASSSIRVRPGEVVNTEAF
J: TRBJ1-3; V: TRBV9; size: .; CDR3: ASSVAGTGNTIY
J: TRBJ1-4; V: TRBV30; size: .; CDR3: AWSVTGQGAEKLF
J: TRBJ1-4; V: TRBV4-1; size: .; CDR3: ASSQEGQGFEKLF
J: TRBJ1-6; V: TRBV6-5; size: .; CDR3: ASSDRHSPLH
J: TRBJ1-3; V: TRBV2; size: .; CDR3: ASSGSTVY
J: TRBJ2-3; V: TRBV15; size: .; CDR3: ATSLNGGDDTQY
J: TRBJ2-7; V: TRBV5-1; size: .; CDR3: ASSLGRTGVYEQY
J: TRBJ2-7; V: TRBV3-1/TRBV3-2; size: .; CDR3: ASSPASGDSTYEQY
J: TRBJ1-1; V: TRBV19; size: .; CDR3: ASSAVNTEAF
J: TRBJ1-2; V: TRBV6-5; size: .; CDR3: ASSYRLGQLYGYT
J: TRBJ1-1; V: TRBV15; size: .; CDR3: ATSTDRLPNTEAF
J: TRBJ2-2; V: TRBV13; size: .; CDR3: ASSSTSGNTGELF
J: TRBJ2-7; V: TRBV7-9; size: .; CDR3: ASTQGTYEQY
J: TRBJ1-2; V: TRBV5-6; size: .; CDR3: ASSLPREPPA
J: TRBJ2-7; V: TRBV7-6; size: once; CDR3: ASSLGPGGLYEQY
J: TRBJ1-2; V: TRBV27; size: .; CDR3: ASSLYGGSYGYT
J: TRBJ1-2; V: TRBV5-5; size: .; CDR3: ASSPTGWNYGYT
J: TRBJ2-1; V: TRBV9; size: .; CDR3: ASSERGDNEQF
J: TRBJ2-7; V: TRBV12-3/TRBV12-4; size: .; CDR3: ASSSGGPYEQY
J: TRBJ2-3; V: TRBV3-1/TRBV3-2; size: .; CDR3: ASSLFKTSGSTDTQY
J: TRBJ2-1; V: TRBV1; size: .; CDR3: TSSQSRGGNNSYNEQF
J: TRBJ1-1; V: TRBV27; size: .; CDR3: ASQGRGKDSHTEAF
J: TRBJ2-7; V: TRBV11-3; size: once; CDR3: ASSSGRGYYGLYEQY
J: TRBJ1-2; V: TRBV20-1; size: .; CDR3: SASQGQGGYYGYT
J: TRBJ1-3; V: TRBV30; size: .; CDR3: AWSLGGSGNTIY
J: TRBJ2-1; V: TRBV7-2; size: .; CDR3: ASIHSGDSYNEQF
J: TRBJ2-6; V: TRBV3-1/TRBV3-2; size: .; CDR3: ASSDSTSGANVLT
J: TRBJ2-3; V: TRBV24-1; size: .; CDR3: ATSRGLSTDTQY